These T cell receptor beta chains were read from a single sample in a study of CD8 T cells in ankylosing spondylitis. One entry per CDR3 protein results from TCRdb running MiXCR on the 5' RACE reads. The repertoire holds fewer than 500,000 distinct CDR3 sequences, with under 25% as singletons. The specimen sequenced was blood, either unsorted or a sorted T cell fraction (not recorded which). The receptors were sampled from a male donor with ankylosing spondylitis. Each CDR3 is given with its conserved first and last residue. D genes are given only for firm matches. Part of the rows lack a size; the others show once, few, many or a class for expanded clones.

clone_size	v_call	j_call	d_call	cdr3_aa	cdr3_nt
few	TRBV15	TRBJ2-3	TRBD1	CATSREGRGSIDTQYF	TGTGCCACCAGCAGAGAAGGCAGGGGGTCTATAGATACGCAGTATTTT
.	TRBV3-1	TRBJ1-3	.	CASTIGGAYSGNTIYF	TGTGCCAGCACCATAGGGGGGGCCTACTCTGGAAACACCATATATTTT
.	TRBV18	TRBJ2-7	.	CASSPGTLGATYEQYF	TGTGCCAGCTCACCGGGGACTCTCGGAGCTACCTACGAGCAGTACTTC
few	TRBV5-1	TRBJ2-7	.	CASSTLTEPYEQYF	TGCGCCAGCAGCACTCTGACGGAACCCTACGAGCAGTACTTC
.	TRBV6-5	TRBJ2-1	.	CAKQQGHNEQFF	TGTGCCAAACAACAGGGCCACAATGAGCAGTTCTTC
.	TRBV6-5	TRBJ2-7	.	CASSYSGVTYEQYF	TGTGCCAGCAGTTACTCGGGGGTTACCTACGAGCAGTACTTC
few	TRBV20-1	TRBJ2-7	TRBD2	CSARPPGGYEQYF	TGCAGTGCTAGACCCCCCGGGGGGTACGAGCAGTACTTC
few	TRBV29-1	TRBJ2-7	TRBD1	CSAYGTGGSYEQYF	TGCAGCGCTTACGGGACAGGGGGCTCCTACGAGCAGTACTTC
many	TRBV7-2	TRBJ1-1	TRBD1	CASSKDRGTTEAFF	TGTGCCAGCAGTAAAGACAGGGGGACCACTGAAGCTTTCTTT
many	TRBV28	TRBJ1-4	.	CATKQGVDEKLFF	TGTGCCACCAAACAGGGTGTGGATGAAAAACTGTTTTTT
.	TRBV10-3	TRBJ2-3	TRBD1	CAIRNRDRAETDTQYF	TGTGCCATCAGGAACCGGGACAGAGCAGAGACAGATACGCAGTATTTT
.	TRBV25-1	TRBJ2-1	TRBD2	CASSELAGKNNEQFF	TGTGCCAGCAGTGAACTAGCGGGAAAAAACAATGAGCAGTTCTTC
few	TRBV5-1	TRBJ1-4	.	CASSPEANTGEKLFF	TGCGCCAGCAGCCCCGAGGCGAACACGGGGGAAAAACTGTTTTTT
few	TRBV6-1	TRBJ2-1	.	CASTSQHRDEQFF	TGTGCCAGCACCTCCCAGCACAGGGACGAGCAGTTCTTC
.	TRBV6-7	TRBJ1-4	.	CASSYRSLKANEKLFF	TGTGCCAGCAGTTACCGCTCCCTGAAGGCTAATGAAAAACTGTTTTTT
.	TRBV4-1	TRBJ2-2	TRBD2	CASTQGLASGNMNTGELFF	TGCGCCAGCACCCAAGGATTGGCTAGCGGGAACATGAACACCGGGGAGCTGTTTTTT
.	TRBV7-2	TRBJ2-5	.	CASSTSGGRETQYF	TGTGCCAGCAGCACCAGTGGGGGTCGAGAGACCCAGTACTTC
few	TRBV5-1	TRBJ2-3	.	CASSQPGLPDTQYF	TGCGCCAGCAGCCAACCGGGACTCCCGGATACGCAGTATTTT
.	TRBV11-2	TRBJ2-1	TRBD2	CASSLTSGRGLAYNEQFF	TGTGCCAGCAGCTTAACTAGCGGGAGGGGACTTGCCTACAATGAGCAGTTCTTC
few	TRBV7-3	TRBJ2-2	.	CASSLVPAWMSNTGELFF	TGTGCCAGCAGCTTGGTACCGGCGTGGATGTCGAACACCGGGGAGCTGTTTTTT